This is a list of T cell receptor beta chains from one sample in a study of Ad26.COV2.S vaccination and SARS-CoV-2 variants. Generated by immunoSEQ multiplex PCR, the TCRdb table keeps only in-frame clones and is missing some. Of 350,000 to 450,000 clones in the sample, more than 75% were seen once. The sequenced sample was peripheral blood, obtained in a trial of Ad26.COV2.S vaccine versus placebo. The receptors come from a person between 18 and 65 years old who received the Ad26.COV2.S COVID-19 vaccine or a placebo. The CDR3 runs from the conserved cysteine through the conserved F or W. Fields, in order: clone size, V gene, J gene, D gene, CDR3 protein, CDR3 DNA. The D gene is left open where the match is weak. Only some rows state a clone size, as once, few, many or a class for expanded clones.

>.|TRBV30|TRBJ2-2|.
CAWSTGANTGELFF
TGTGCCTGGAGTACGGGGGCTAACACCGGGGAGCTGTTTTTT
>.|TRBV4-1|TRBJ2-7|.
CASSPRTDYEQYF
TGCGCCAGCAGCCCCCGGACAGACTACGAGCAGTACTTC
>.|TRBV14|TRBJ2-5|.
CASSSRVRFQETQYF
TGTGCCAGCAGCTCAAGAGTCAGATTCCAAGAGACCCAGTACTTC
>.|TRBV7-2|TRBJ1-5|.
CASSLGGGSGNQPQHF
TGTGCCAGCAGCTTAGGAGGGGGGAGTGGCAATCAGCCCCAGCATTTT
>.|TRBV27|TRBJ1-2|.
CASSPRTLYGYTF
TGTGCCAGCAGTCCTAGGACCCTCTATGGCTACACCTTC
>.|TRBV7-9|TRBJ1-2|.
CASSLGTGSRGYTF
TGTGCCAGCAGCTTAGGTACAGGGAGTAGAGGCTACACCTTC
>once|TRBV2|TRBJ1-4|.
CASIPGPLWATNEKLFF
TGTGCCAGCATCCCCGGGCCCCTGTGGGCAACTAATGAAAAACTGTTTTTT
>.|TRBV2|TRBJ1-2|TRBD1
CASSEGQWTYGYTF
TGTGCCAGCAGTGAGGGACAGTGGACTTATGGCTACACCTTC
>.|TRBV3-1/TRBV3-2|TRBJ1-3|.
CASSHRDTFSGNTIYF
TGTGCCAGCAGCCACCGGGACACCTTCTCTGGAAACACCATATATTTT
>.|TRBV6-1|TRBJ1-4|TRBD1
CASSEDGGGGAVTNEKLFF
TGTGCCAGCAGTGAAGATGGGGGAGGGGGCGCGGTAACTAATGAAAAACTGTTTTTT
>.|TRBV15|TRBJ1-4|.
CATSSGAPNEKLFF
TGTGCCACCAGCAGCGGGGCACCTAATGAAAAACTGTTTTTT
>.|TRBV29-1|TRBJ2-3|TRBD2
CSVDPMGGGTDTQYF
TGCAGCGTTGACCCAATGGGCGGGGGGACAGATACGCAGTATTTT
>once|TRBV11-2|TRBJ2-7|.
CASSPRDSSYEQYF
TGTGCCAGCAGCCCCAGGGATAGCTCCTACGAGCAGTACTTC
>.|TRBV10-3|TRBJ2-7|.
CAISESDQGLGEQYF
TGTGCCATCAGTGAGTCTGATCAGGGCCTCGGCGAGCAGTACTTC
>.|TRBV11-2|TRBJ1-2|TRBD1
CASSLGTGRTSIYGYTF
TGTGCCAGCAGCTTGGGGACAGGCAGAACTTCTATCTATGGCTACACCTTC
>once|TRBV5-1|TRBJ1-1|.
CASSFPSGGGSNTEAFF
TGCGCCAGCAGCTTTCCTTCGGGGGGCGGCTCGAACACTGAAGCTTTCTTT
>.|TRBV19|TRBJ2-3|.
CASSIGGVVAATDTQYF
TGTGCCAGTAGTATAGGGGGGGTGGTAGCGGCTACGGATACGCAGTATTTT
>once|TRBV4-1|TRBJ2-1|TRBD1
CASSQGQGAYNEQFF
TGCGCCAGCAGCCAAGGACAGGGGGCTTACAATGAGCAGTTCTTC
>.|TRBV7-9|TRBJ2-1|.
CASSLAQAPNEQFF
TGTGCCAGCAGCTTAGCGCAGGCTCCCAATGAGCAGTTCTTC
>.|TRBV5-6|TRBJ2-1|TRBD2
CASSGGPRGGASNEQFF
TGTGCCAGCAGCGGTGGCCCACGCGGGGGGGCCTCGAATGAGCAGTTCTTC
>.|TRBV6-5|TRBJ1-1|.
CASSYYGGNTEAFF
TGTGCCAGCAGTTACTATGGGGGTAACACTGAAGCTTTCTTT
>.|TRBV29-1|TRBJ2-1|.
CSVEEDYNEQFF
TGCAGCGTTGAGGAGGACTACAATGAGCAGTTCTTC
>.|TRBV7-8|TRBJ2-5|.
CASSGSGGGETQYF
TGTGCCAGCAGCGGGAGTGGGGGTGGAGAGACCCAGTACTTC
>.|TRBV28|TRBJ1-2|.
CASSSPIPPPLIGYTF
TGTGCCAGCAGTTCCCCAATCCCGCCACCGTTAATCGGCTACACCTTC
>.|TRBV6-5|TRBJ2-7|.
CASSYGVGVEQYF
TGTGCCAGCAGTTACGGGGTCGGGGTCGAGCAGTACTTC